The 14 T cell receptor beta chains listed next were all sequenced from one sample in a study of T cell responses to AZD1222 COVID-19 vaccine. The data were produced by immunoSEQ multiplex PCR, yet TCRdb's version contains in-frame clones alone and is incomplete. The repertoire includes 120,000 to 150,000 clones, around 91% of them detected once, and 5% sits in the top ten. Sequences were derived from peripheral blood, sampled on day 0 of AZD1222 vaccination. These receptors were obtained from an adult in good health.

This clone showed up just once. The chain recombines TRBV28 with TRBJ1-2; 8 nucleotides line up with TRBD1. J lost 3 bases, V lost 4 bases, and 7 bases had no gene match. The CDR3 consists of 15 residues. In germline, CDR1 is MDHEN, CDR2 SYDVKM. This CDR3 is CASSYSRGRDYGYTF. In DNA form, the CDR3 reads TGTGCCAGCAGTTATTCCAGGGGGCGCGACTATGGCTACACCTTC.

The genes are TRBV10-3 and TRBJ2-7, with D perhaps TRBD1 (5 bases). Trimming pared 1 base from V and 2 bases from J, leaving 6 bases between. The CDR3 loop spans 13 amino acids. The V gene's germline CDR1 is ENHRY and CDR2 SYGVKD. The CDR3 nucleotides are TGTGCCATCAGTGAGTTAGGGGCCTACGAGCAGTACTTC. Translating it yields CAISELGAYEQYF.

The chain combines TRBV24-1 with TRBJ2-1, with D perhaps given as TRBD1 or TRBD2 (6 bases each). This CDR3 spans 16 amino acids. Germline V gene data show CDR1 as KGHDR and CDR2 as SFDVKD. The germline V and J ends were trimmed by 2 bases and 5 bases, with 15 bases remaining between them. The CDR3 reads CATSDWGAGIDNEQFF. CDR3 nucleotide sequence: TGTGCCACCAGTGATTGGGGGGCAGGGATCGACAATGAGCAGTTCTTC.

V usage is TRBV28 and J usage is TRBJ1-3, with a tentative D call TRBD1 (6 bases). The CDR3 covers 14 residues. Germline V gene sequence: CDR1 MDHEN, CDR2 SYDVKM. The ends were cut back, 5 bases at V and 11 bases at J, with 19 bases in the middle. CDR3 sequence (DNA): TGTGCCAGCAGTCCAGGGACACCTCCGCGGCCCATATATTTT. Translation gives CASSPGTPPRPIYF. Supplemented by reference TRBV28 and TRBJ1-3, the full variable domain reads DVKVTQSSRYLVKRTGEKVFLECVQDMDHENMFWYRQDPGLGLRLIYFSYDVKMKEKGDIPEGYSVSREKKERFSLILESASTNQTSMYLCASSPGTPPRPIYFGEGSWLTVV.

This clone was recorded only once. The V gene is TRBV2, the J gene TRBJ2-1; tentatively, D is TRBD1 or TRBD2 (5 bases each). CDR1 and CDR2 (germline): SNHLY, FYNNEI. V lost 10 bases, J lost 7 bases, and 20 bases lay in between. This CDR3 is built from 14 residues. The CDR3 region has the DNA TGTGCCACCAATAATCCGGTGGGACGGAATGAGCAGTTCTTC. Translation: CATNNPVGRNEQFF.

The chain couples TRBV28 to TRBJ2-1; D is undetermined. V lost 8 bases and J lost 4, with 15 bases in between. This CDR3 contains 14 residues. CDR1 is MDHEN and CDR2 is SYDVKM in the germline V gene. The CDR3 DNA reads as TGTGCCAGCTCCTGGGCAGAAAAATACAATGAGCAGTTCTTC. Amino acid sequence: CASSWAEKYNEQFF.

The J gene is TRBJ2-2, the V gene TRBV2, with TRBD2 identical over 12 bases. The CDR3 loop spans 14 amino acids. J gave up 8 bases and V 6 bases, and 4 bases lay outside the gene matches. CDR1 SNHLY and CDR2 FYNNEI come from the germline V gene. The CDR3 region has the DNA TGTGCCAGCAGGCGGACTAGCGGGAAAGGGGAGCTGTTTTTT. This gives the protein CASRRTSGKGELFF.

The V gene is TRBV3-1 (or the pseudogene TRBV3-2), the J gene TRBJ2-7, with D possibly being TRBD2 (6 bases). CDR1 and CDR2 (germline): LGHDT, YNNKEL (reference sequence). V gave up 0 bases and J gave up 6 bases, with 12 bases separating them. The CDR3 contains 14 residues. This chain's CDR3 is CASSQELEAGEQYF. CDR3 bases: TGTGCCAGCAGCCAAGAACTGGAAGCGGGCGAGCAGTACTTC.

V usage is TRBV2 and J usage is TRBJ2-2; D gene unclear. CDR3 length: 13 residues. V gave up 9 bases and J gave up 3 bases, with 11 bases separating them. Germline V lookup: CDR1 SNHLY, CDR2 FYNNEI. This chain's CDR3 is CASSGRDTGELFF. The CDR3 bases are TGTGCCAGTTCCGGTCGGGACACCGGGGAGCTGTTTTTT. The full variable domain, rest sourced from reference TRBV2 and TRBJ2-2, is EPEVTQTPSHQVTQMGQEVILRCVPISNHLYFYWYRQILGQKVEFLVSFYNNEISEKSEIFDDQFSVERPDGSNFTLKIRSTKLEDSAMYFCASSGRDTGELFFGEGSRLTVL.

V usage is TRBV4-1 and J usage is TRBJ1-1; a possible D gene is TRBD1 (5 bases). The V gene lost 0 bases and the J gene lost 0 bases, with 14 bases spanning the gap. There are 17 residues in the CDR3. Germline V gene data show CDR1 as MGHRA and CDR2 as YSYEKL. The CDR3 loop is CASSQDRRRGMNTEAFF. CDR3 sequence (DNA): TGCGCCAGCAGCCAAGATAGGAGAAGGGGAATGAACACTGAAGCTTTCTTT.

The chain joins TRBV6-2 or TRBV6-3 to TRBJ2-5; TRBD1 agrees at 7 bases. CDR1 is MNHEY, CDR2 SVGEGT, per germline. CDR3 length: 15 amino acids. J gave up 5 bases and V 3 bases, and 9 bases lay outside the gene matches. CDR3 region: CASSYLWGRGETQYF. The CDR3 bases are TGTGCCAGCAGTTATTTGTGGGGCAGGGGGGAGACCCAGTACTTC.

With regard to this clone: Other DNA sequences in the sample encode the same CDR3. The V call is TRBV9, the J call TRBJ1-5; no definite D call. This CDR3 region has 15 residues. Germline V gene sequence: CDR1 SGDLS, CDR2 YYNGEE. V lost 2 bases and J lost 1, with 10 bases in between. CDR3 coding DNA: TGTGCCAGCAGCGTTTCTGGCGGAAGCAATCAGCCCCAGCATTTT. The encoded protein is CASSVSGGSNQPQHF. Supplemented by reference TRBV9 and TRBJ1-5, the full variable domain reads DSGVTQTPKHLITATGQRVTLRCSPRSGDLSVYWYQQSLDQGLQFLIQYYNGEERAKGNILERFSAQQFPDLHSELNLSSLELGDSALYFCASSVSGGSNQPQHFGDGTRLSIL.

A note on this clone: Other DNA sequences in the same sample also yield this CDR3. This chain links TRBV28 with TRBJ1-1; 9 bases line up with TRBD1. The junction had 3 bases not matched to a gene; V was cut back by 4 bases and J by 3 bases. Germline V lookup: CDR1 MDHEN, CDR2 SYDVKM. The CDR3 spans 14 residues. The CDR3 DNA reads TGTGCCAGCAGTTCGGGACAGGGCGACACTGAAGCTTTCTTT. Protein: CASSSGQGDTEAFF.

CDR3 region: CASSNRDRRTYEQYF. CDR3 DNA sequence: TGTGCCAGTAGTAACCGGGACAGGAGGACCTACGAGCAGTACTTC. This sequence joins TRBV19 and TRBJ2-7, with 8 nucleotides matching TRBD1. The germline gives CDR1 LNHDA, CDR2 SQIVND (reference sequence). V gave up 4 bases and J gave up 2 bases; unmatched junction bases: 7. CDR3 size: 15 residues.